A single sample gave rise to the 23 T cell receptor beta chains below, sequenced in a study of Ad26.COV2.S vaccination and SARS-CoV-2 variants. Indicated treatment: over 15 received Ad26.COV2.S at low or high dose, single or two shots; a few received placebo; per-sample allocation not given. Specimen acquisition occurred on day 63 following the initial vaccine or placebo injection. Using immunoSEQ multiplex PCR, the repertoire was profiled, and TCRdb retains in-frame clones only, with some absent. The table shows 200,000 to 300,000 clones, with 88% occurring only once. Sequenced material: peripheral blood, taken in a trial of Ad26.COV2.S vaccine versus placebo. The receptors here all came from a person aged 18-60 years who received the Ad26.COV2.S COVID-19 vaccine or a placebo.

The chain recombines TRBV10-1 with TRBJ2-7; 8 nucleotides agree with TRBD2. The CDR3 is made up of 17 amino acids. Germline CDR1 and CDR2: WNHNN and SYGVQD (reference sequence). The V and J ends lost 7 bases and 2 bases, in that order; junction bases with no gene match: 16. The CDR3 here is CASTIREGLRSPYEQYF. The CDR3 nucleotides read TGCGCCAGCACGATCCGGGAGGGCCTACGCTCCCCCTACGAGCAGTACTTC.

The chain joins TRBV27 to TRBJ1-4, with a possible D match to TRBD1 (6 bases). In germline, CDR1 is MNHEY, CDR2 SMNVEV (reference sequence). This CDR3 has 16 residues. V was shortened by 3 bases and J by 7 bases, with 18 bases between the two germline ends. DNA of the CDR3: TGTGCCAGCAGTTTCAGGGGCGGGCGGCAATCTGAAAAACTGTTTTTT. It is translated as CASSFRGGRQSEKLFF.

The chain uses TRBV6-1 and TRBJ1-5, with a possible D match to TRBD1 (5 bases). The V and J ends lost 1 base and 7 bases respectively, with 5 bases between them. CDR1 MNHNS and CDR2 SASEGT come from the germline V gene. The CDR3 sequence is 12 residues long. CDR3 in amino acids: CASSEDRQPQHF. CDR3 nucleotides: TGTGCCAGCAGTGAAGACAGGCAGCCCCAGCATTTT.

This chain joins TRBV28 and TRBJ1-6; D is possibly TRBD1 (6 bases). The CDR3 loop spans 14 amino acids. The germline V and J ends were trimmed by 7 bases and 8 bases, with 15 bases remaining between them. Germline-derived CDR1 and CDR2 are MDHEN and SYDVKM. The DNA for the CDR3 is TGTGCCAGCACCGAGGGGGGGAGGGATTCACCCCTCCACTTT. Protein: CASTEGGRDSPLHF.

This chain uses TRBV7-2 with TRBJ2-7, with D tentatively TRBD1 (5 bases). The V end lost 5 bases, the J end lost 3 bases, and 14 bases lay between the germline ends. Germline V gene sequence: CDR1 SGHTA, CDR2 FQGNSA. The CDR3 length is 14 residues. The DNA of the CDR3 is TGTGCCAGCAGCGTTACAGGCGACCGCTACGAGCAGTACTTC. Protein product: CASSVTGDRYEQYF. Full variable domain (missing parts from reference TRBV7-2 and TRBJ2-7): GAGVSQSPSNKVTEKGKDVELRCDPISGHTALYWYRQSLGQGLEFLIYFQGNSAPDKSGLPSDRFSAERTGGSVSTLTIQRTQQEDSAVYLCASSVTGDRYEQYFGPGTRLTVT.

V gene TRBV6-5 combines with J gene TRBJ2-5; tentatively, D is TRBD1 (6 bases). From germline, CDR1 is MNHEY and CDR2 SVGAGI. CDR3 length: 13 amino acids. Deletions cut 5 bases from V and 7 bases from J, with 14 bases between. The CDR3 region is CASSTGLGATQYF. DNA for the CDR3: TGTGCCAGCAGTACAGGGTTGGGGGCGACCCAGTACTTC.

This chain joins TRBV5-4 and TRBJ1-3; D is undetermined. V was trimmed by 0 bases and J by 0 bases, leaving 7 bases between them. Germline V gene data show CDR1 as SGHNT and CDR2 as YYREEE (reference sequence). The CDR3 has 15 residues. The chain's CDR3 is CASSLGHLSGNTIYF. The CDR3 DNA is TGTGCCAGCAGCTTGGGACACCTCTCTGGAAACACCATATATTTT.

The genes are TRBV28 and TRBJ1-6; unclear D gene. V was shortened by 6 bases and J by 5 bases, with 23 bases between the two germline ends. Germline assignment: CDR1 MDHEN and CDR2 SYDVKM. The CDR3 loop spans 18 amino acids. CDR3 nucleotides: TGTGCCAGCAGCAGCGCCGGGGTCCTACCACCAAATAATTCACCCCTCCACTTT. The encoded protein is CASSSAGVLPPNNSPLHF.

The chain has TRBV15 and TRBJ2-1, with 9 bases that match TRBD2. The V gene end was trimmed by 5 bases and the J gene end by 6 bases; junction bases not matched to a gene: 5. This CDR3 contains 14 residues. Germline CDR1 is LNHNV and CDR2 is YYDKDF (reference sequence). DNA for the CDR3: TGTGCCACCAGCCCACGGACTAGCGTCAATGAGCAGTTCTTC. This codes for CATSPRTSVNEQFF.

The chain has TRBV14 and TRBJ2-5; 7 bases line up with TRBD1. Germline V CDR1 and CDR2: SGHDN, FVKESK. The V and J ends lost 4 bases and 2 bases, in that order; junction bases with no gene match: 10. This CDR3 is 16 amino acids long. CDR3 in amino acids: CASSLKHSGGQETQYF. The CDR3 coding sequence is TGTGCCAGCAGCCTGAAACACTCAGGGGGACAAGAGACCCAGTACTTC.

The J gene is TRBJ1-2, the V gene TRBV2, with D maybe TRBD1 (6 bases). There are 15 residues in the CDR3. Between the trimmed V and J ends, which lost 0 bases and 4 bases, there was a span of 12 bases. CDR1 and CDR2 (germline): SNHLY, FYNNEI. Written as DNA, the CDR3 is TGTGCCAGCAGTGAAGCGCTCCAGGGGCGCTATGGCTACACCTTC. Translation gives CASSEALQGRYGYTF.

The V and J genes are TRBV7-9 and TRBJ2-1; 7 nucleotides agree with TRBD1. The CDR3 sequence is 13 residues long. In germline, CDR1 is SEHNR, CDR2 FQNEAQ (reference sequence). Unmatched junction bases numbered 6, after V lost 6 bases and J lost 7 bases. CDR3 in DNA: TGTGCCAGCAGGACAGGGTATGGGAATGAGCAGTTCTTC. Translated: CASRTGYGNEQFF.

This chain uses TRBV6-4 with TRBJ1-2; TRBD1 matches at 7 bases. This CDR3 spans 13 amino acids. Germline V lookup: CDR1 MRHNA, CDR2 SNTAGT. J gave up 2 bases and V 4 bases, and 1 base lay outside the gene matches. The chain's CDR3 is CASSVGQNYGYTF. CDR3 nucleotides: TGTGCCAGCAGTGTGGGACAGAACTATGGCTACACCTTC.

This chain links TRBV7-2 with TRBJ2-2; maybe TRBD1 (6 bases). From germline, CDR1 is SGHTA and CDR2 FQGNSA. Deletions cut 5 bases from V and 13 bases from J, with 23 bases between. The CDR3 has 15 amino acids. CDR3 coding DNA: TGTGCCAGCAGCCCAGCCCTTGGGGGCGACTTAGTGCTGTTTTTT. It translates to CASSPALGGDLVLFF.

This sequence joins TRBV7-9 and TRBJ1-6, with a possible D match to TRBD1 (6 bases). Trimming pared 1 base from V and 7 bases from J, leaving 14 bases between. Germline CDR1 reads SEHNR; CDR2 reads FQNEAQ (reference sequence). This CDR3 has 16 amino acids. CDR3 in DNA: TGTGCCAGCAGCTTAGGGCCAGGGGCTTTGAATTCACCCCTCCACTTT. Translation gives CASSLGPGALNSPLHF.

The genes are TRBV9 and TRBJ2-5; TRBD2 agrees at 8 bases. The V gene's germline CDR1 is SGDLS and CDR2 YYNGEE. V gave up 0 bases and J gave up 2 bases; unmatched junction bases: 6. There are 16 residues in the CDR3. CDR3 amino acids: CASSVGIAGWQETQYF. CDR3 DNA sequence: TGTGCCAGCAGCGTAGGGATAGCGGGATGGCAAGAGACCCAGTACTTC.

The CDR3 spells CASSQALLAGAPNTGELFF. The DNA of the CDR3 is TGCGCCAGCAGCCAAGCCCTACTAGCGGGAGCGCCGAACACCGGGGAGCTGTTTTTT. The rearrangement uses TRBV4-3 and TRBJ2-2; 11 bases agree with TRBD2. This CDR3 has 19 residues. Losses at the gene ends were 1 base for V and 0 bases for J; bases not matched to a gene: 7. Germline values: CDR1 LGHNA, CDR2 YSLEER.

The chain uses TRBV7-9 and TRBJ2-7; TRBD1 agrees at 8 bases. V lost 5 bases, J lost 2 bases, and 11 bases stayed unmatched. The V gene's germline CDR1 is SEHNR and CDR2 FQNEAQ (reference sequence). The CDR3 totals 16 residues. The CDR3 nucleotides read TGTGCCAGCAGCCAAGGTTGGACAGGGCTGGCCTACGAGCAGTACTTC. Its protein is CASSQGWTGLAYEQYF.

The V call is TRBV3-1 (or the pseudogene TRBV3-2), the J call TRBJ1-5; D possibly corresponds to TRBD1 (5 bases). Germline V gene lookup returns CDR1 LGHDT and CDR2 YNNKEL (reference sequence). This CDR3 contains 14 residues. Trimming took off 2 bases at V and 1 base at J, with 6 bases between the two ends. The CDR3 DNA reads as TGTGCCAGCAGCCAAAGGGGAAGCAATCAGCCCCAGCATTTT. Amino acids: CASSQRGSNQPQHF.

The V call is TRBV7-8, the J call TRBJ2-1; 12 bases agree with TRBD2. The V segment lost 1 base and the J segment 6 bases; nucleotides outside the gene matches: 7. This CDR3 comprises 17 residues. CDR1 and CDR2 (germline): SGHVS, FQNEAQ. CDR3 protein: CASSLGSLAGGLNEQFF. In nucleotides, the CDR3 is TGTGCCAGCAGCTTAGGTTCACTAGCGGGAGGCCTCAATGAGCAGTTCTTC.

This chain links TRBV6-6 with TRBJ1-2; D uncertain. The CDR3 loop spans 14 amino acids. The germline V gene encodes CDR1 MNHNY and CDR2 SVGAGI (reference sequence). Trimming took off 8 bases at V and 4 bases at J, with 17 bases between the two ends. DNA for the CDR3: TGTGCCAGCGGGGAATTACCTCTAGGCTATGGCTACACCTTC. This encodes CASGELPLGYGYTF.

The chain uses TRBV30 and TRBJ2-1; D is ambiguous. Germline CDR1 is GTSNPN and CDR2 is SVGIG (reference sequence). V lost 0 bases to trimming and J lost 9 bases, with 9 bases between them. The CDR3 is made up of 12 amino acids. CDR3 sequence (DNA): TGTGCCTGGAGTGTACGAGTGCCTGAGCAGTTCTTC. It encodes CAWSVRVPEQFF.

This chain links TRBV6-5 with TRBJ2-3, with TRBD2 matching over 10 bases. CDR3 length equals 15 residues. The junction had 4 bases not matched to a gene; V was cut back by 6 bases and J by 1 base. CDR1 is MNHEY and CDR2 is SVGAGI in the germline V gene. This chain's CDR3 is CASRRGTSGTDTQYF. CDR3 DNA: TGTGCCAGCAGGCGAGGGACTAGCGGCACAGATACGCAGTATTTT.